The T cell receptor beta chain described here comes from a study of cytomegalovirus exposure and HLA in healthy donors. Study-level background: One earlier analysis, a look at roughly 180 million T cells, found some 120 million unique TCR beta sequences. Findings and caveats of the study: Later examination showed HLA-associated TCR beta chains had greater clonal expansion than equally common others.

Concerning this clone itself: The antigen remains unidentified.

PCR was performed using 60 Vbeta and 13 Jbeta primers. Assay used: immunoSEQ multiplex PCR; TCRdb lists only in-frame clones, some missing. Of 150,000 to 200,000 clones in the sample, roughly four fifths were seen once. The TCR was taken from a woman aged 30 to 39 in good health and CMV-seropositive. Material for sequencing was PBMCs.

CDR3 in DNA: TGTGCCAGCAGAGATTACAGGAGTCTATCTAATAACACCGGGGAGCTGTTTTTT. Residues: CASRDYRSLSNNTGELFF. This chain links TRBV7-7 with TRBJ2-2; perhaps TRBD1 as D (5 bases). V was shortened by 6 bases and J by 2 bases, with 22 bases between the two germline ends. CDR1 and CDR2 from the germline V gene are SSHAT and FNYEAQ (reference sequence). CDR3 length equals 18 residues.